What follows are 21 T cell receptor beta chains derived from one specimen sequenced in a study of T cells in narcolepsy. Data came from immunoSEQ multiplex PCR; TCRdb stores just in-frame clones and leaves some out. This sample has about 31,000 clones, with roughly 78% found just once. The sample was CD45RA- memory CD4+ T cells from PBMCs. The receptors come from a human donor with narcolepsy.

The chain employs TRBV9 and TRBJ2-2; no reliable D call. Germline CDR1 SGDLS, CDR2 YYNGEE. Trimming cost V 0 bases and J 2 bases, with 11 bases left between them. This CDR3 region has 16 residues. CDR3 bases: TGTGCCAGCAGCGTAGCTGCAGCCCCTAACACCGGGGAGCTGTTTTTT. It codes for CASSVAAAPNTGELFF.

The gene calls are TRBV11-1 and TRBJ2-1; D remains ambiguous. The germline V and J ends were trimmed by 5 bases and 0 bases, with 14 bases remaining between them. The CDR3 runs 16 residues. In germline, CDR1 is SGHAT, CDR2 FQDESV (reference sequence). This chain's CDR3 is CASSPGSTFSYNEQFF. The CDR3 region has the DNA TGTGCCAGCAGCCCAGGATCTACCTTCTCCTACAATGAGCAGTTCTTC.

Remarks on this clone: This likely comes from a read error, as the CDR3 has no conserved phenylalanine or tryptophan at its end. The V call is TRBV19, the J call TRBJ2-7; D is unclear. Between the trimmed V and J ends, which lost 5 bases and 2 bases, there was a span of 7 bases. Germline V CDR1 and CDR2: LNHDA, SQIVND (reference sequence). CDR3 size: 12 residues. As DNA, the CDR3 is TGTGCCAGTAGTCCTACTCCCTACGAGCAGTACCTC. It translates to CASSPTPYEQYL.

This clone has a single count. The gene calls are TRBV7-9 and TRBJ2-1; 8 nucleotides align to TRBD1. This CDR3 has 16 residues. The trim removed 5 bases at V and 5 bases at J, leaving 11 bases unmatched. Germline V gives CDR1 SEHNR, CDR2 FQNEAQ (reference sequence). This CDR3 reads CASSQTDRGGHNEQFF. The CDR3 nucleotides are TGTGCCAGCAGCCAAACCGACAGGGGAGGACACAATGAGCAGTTCTTC.

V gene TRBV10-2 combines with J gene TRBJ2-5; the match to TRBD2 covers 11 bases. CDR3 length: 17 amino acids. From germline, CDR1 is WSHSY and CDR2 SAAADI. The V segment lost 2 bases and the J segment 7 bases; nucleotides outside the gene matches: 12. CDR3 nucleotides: TGCGCCAGCAGTGAGGCTAGCGGGGGGAGCTTAAGGGGGACCCAGTACTTC. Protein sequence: CASSEASGGSLRGTQYF.

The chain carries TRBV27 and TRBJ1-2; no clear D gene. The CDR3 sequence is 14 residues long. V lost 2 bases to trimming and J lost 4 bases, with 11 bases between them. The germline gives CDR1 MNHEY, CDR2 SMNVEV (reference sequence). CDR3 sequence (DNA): TGTGCCAGCAGTTTAGACGTCACGCGCTATGGCTACACCTTC. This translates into CASSLDVTRYGYTF.

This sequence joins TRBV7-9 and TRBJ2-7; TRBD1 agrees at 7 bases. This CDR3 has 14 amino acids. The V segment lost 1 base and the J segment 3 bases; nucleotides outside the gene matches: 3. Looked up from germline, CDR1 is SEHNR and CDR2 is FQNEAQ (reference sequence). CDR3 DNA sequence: TGTGCCAGCAGCTTAGGGTCAGGGGGCTACGAGCAGTACTTC. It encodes CASSLGSGGYEQYF. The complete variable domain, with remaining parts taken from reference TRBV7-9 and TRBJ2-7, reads DTGVSQNPRHKITKRGQNVTFRCDPISEHNRLYWYRQTLGQGPEFLTYFQNEAQLEKSRLLSDRFSAERPKGSFSTLEIQRTEQGDSAMYLCASSLGSGGYEQYFGPGTRLTVT.

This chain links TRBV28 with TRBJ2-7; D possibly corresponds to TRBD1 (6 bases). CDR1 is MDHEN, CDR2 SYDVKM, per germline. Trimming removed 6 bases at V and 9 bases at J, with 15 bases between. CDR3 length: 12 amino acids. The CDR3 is CASRDTGSLQYF. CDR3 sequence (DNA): TGTGCCAGCAGGGACACAGGGTCATTGCAGTACTTC.

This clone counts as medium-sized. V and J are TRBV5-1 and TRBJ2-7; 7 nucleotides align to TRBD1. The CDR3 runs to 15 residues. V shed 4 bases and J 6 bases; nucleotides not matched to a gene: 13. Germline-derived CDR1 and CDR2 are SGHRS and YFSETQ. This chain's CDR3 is CASSPTGSPPGEQYF. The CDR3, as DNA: TGCGCCAGCAGCCCGACAGGGAGCCCTCCTGGCGAGCAGTACTTC.

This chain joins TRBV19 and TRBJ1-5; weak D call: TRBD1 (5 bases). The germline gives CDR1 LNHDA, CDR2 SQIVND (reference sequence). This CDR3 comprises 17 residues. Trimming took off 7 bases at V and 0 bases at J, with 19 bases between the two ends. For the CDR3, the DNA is TGTGCCAGTACTACTCACGGCGGGGCCGATAGCAATCAGCCCCAGCATTTT. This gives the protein CASTTHGGADSNQPQHF.

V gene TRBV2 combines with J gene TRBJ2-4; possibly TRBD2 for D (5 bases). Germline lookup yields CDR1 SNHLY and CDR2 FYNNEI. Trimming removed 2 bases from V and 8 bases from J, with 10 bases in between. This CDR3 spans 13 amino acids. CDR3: CASSELGSHIQYF. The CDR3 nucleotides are TGTGCCAGCAGTGAACTAGGGAGTCACATTCAGTACTTC.

The CDR3 nucleotides read TGTGCCAGCAGCTCGGGGGGACAGAACACTGAAGCTTTCTTT. Translation: CASSSGGQNTEAFF. The J gene is TRBJ1-1, the V gene TRBV5-6; weak D call: TRBD1 (6 bases). Trimming left V 3 bases short and J 1 base short, with 10 bases between. Germline V CDR1 and CDR2: SGHDT, YYEEEE. This CDR3 region has 14 residues.

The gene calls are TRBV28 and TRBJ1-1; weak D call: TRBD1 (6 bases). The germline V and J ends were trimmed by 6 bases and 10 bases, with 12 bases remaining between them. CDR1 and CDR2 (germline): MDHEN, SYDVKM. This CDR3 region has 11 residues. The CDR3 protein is CASSTGTGAFF. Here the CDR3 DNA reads TGTGCCAGCAGCACAGGGACGGGAGCTTTCTTT.

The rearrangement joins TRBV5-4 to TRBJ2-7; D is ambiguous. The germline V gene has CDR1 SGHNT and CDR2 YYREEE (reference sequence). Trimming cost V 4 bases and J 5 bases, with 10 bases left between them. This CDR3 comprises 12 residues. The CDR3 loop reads CASSIDTHEQYF. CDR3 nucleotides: TGTGCCAGCAGCATTGATACTCACGAGCAGTACTTC.

The CDR3 sequence is CASGTGHSGYTF. In DNA, the CDR3 is TGTGCCAGCGGAACAGGGCATAGTGGCTACACCTTC. The genes are TRBV25-1 and TRBJ1-2; possible D gene TRBD1, 6 bases. Germline V gives CDR1 MGHDK, CDR2 SYGVNS. Trimming took 8 bases from V and 7 from J, leaving 14 bases between them. This CDR3 is 12 amino acids long.

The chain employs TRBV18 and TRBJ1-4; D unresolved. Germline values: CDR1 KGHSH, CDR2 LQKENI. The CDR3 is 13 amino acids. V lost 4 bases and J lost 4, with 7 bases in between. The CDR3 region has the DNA TGTGCCAGCTCACGTGGAATTAATGAAAAACTGTTTTTT. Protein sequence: CASSRGINEKLFF.

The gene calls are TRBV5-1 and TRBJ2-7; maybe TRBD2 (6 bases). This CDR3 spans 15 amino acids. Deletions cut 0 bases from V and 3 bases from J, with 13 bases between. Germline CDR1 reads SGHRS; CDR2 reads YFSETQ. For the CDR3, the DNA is TGCGCCAGCAGCTTGGAGCCTAGCGCCCTCTACGAGCAGTACTTC. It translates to CASSLEPSALYEQYF.

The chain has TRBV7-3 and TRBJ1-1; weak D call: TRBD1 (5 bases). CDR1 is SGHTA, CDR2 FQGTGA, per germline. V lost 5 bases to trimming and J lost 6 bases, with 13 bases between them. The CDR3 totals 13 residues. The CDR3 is CASSPLARAEAFF. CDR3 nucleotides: TGTGCCAGCAGCCCACTCGCCAGGGCTGAAGCTTTCTTT.

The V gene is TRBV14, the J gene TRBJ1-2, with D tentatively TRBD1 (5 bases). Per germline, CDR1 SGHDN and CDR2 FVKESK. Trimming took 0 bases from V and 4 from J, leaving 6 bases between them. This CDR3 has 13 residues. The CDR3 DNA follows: TGTGCCAGCAGCCAAGATAGGGGCTATGGCTACACCTTC. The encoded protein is CASSQDRGYGYTF.

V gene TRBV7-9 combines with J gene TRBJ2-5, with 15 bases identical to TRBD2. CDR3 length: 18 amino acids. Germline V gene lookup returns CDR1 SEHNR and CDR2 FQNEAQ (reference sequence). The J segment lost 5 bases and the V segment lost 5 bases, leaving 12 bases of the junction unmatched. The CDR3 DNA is TGTGCCAGCAGCGACATGGGACTAGCGGGAGGAGGGGGTGAGACCCAGTACTTC. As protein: CASSDMGLAGGGGETQYF.

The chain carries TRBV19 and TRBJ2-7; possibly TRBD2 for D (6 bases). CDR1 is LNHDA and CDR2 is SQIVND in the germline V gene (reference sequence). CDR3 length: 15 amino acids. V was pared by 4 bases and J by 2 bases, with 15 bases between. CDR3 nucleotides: TGTGCCAGTAGTAACTCGGACTACCAAACCTACGAGCAGTACTTC. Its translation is CASSNSDYQTYEQYF.